Here is one T cell receptor beta chain with its context. The CDR3 covers 14 residues. Looked up from germline, CDR1 is LGHDT and CDR2 is YNNKEL (reference sequence). V shed 6 bases and J shed 3 bases, with 14 bases lying between them. These data are taken from a study of T cell responses to AZD1222 COVID-19 vaccine. The data were produced by immunoSEQ multiplex PCR, yet TCRdb's version contains in-frame clones alone and is incomplete. The table includes 80,000 to 100,000 clones, about 89% detected once. This chain links TRBV3-1 (or the pseudogene TRBV3-2) with TRBJ1-2; D is possibly TRBD1 (5 bases). The sequencing here drew on peripheral blood, taken 28 days after the second AZD1222 dose. The sequence derives from an adult who received the AZD1222 COVID-19 vaccine. CDR3 coding DNA: TGTGCCAGCAGTCCCCAAGGGACCGACTATGGCTACACCTTC. This translates into CASSPQGTDYGYTF.